The 16 T cell receptor beta chains below come from one sample, sequenced in a study of blood T cell repertoires in COVID-19. Method: immunoSEQ multiplex PCR; TCRdb's copy keeps in-frame clones and lacks some. The sample includes around 50,000 clones, approximately 89% seen only once; the top ten take about 3%. Input material: peripheral blood. These receptors came from a human donor in a cohort sampled during active COVID-19.

Turning to this clone: The sample contains more than one DNA sequence encoding this CDR3. The chain links TRBV6-5 to TRBJ1-2; 10 nucleotides match TRBD1. The germline CDR1 and CDR2 sequences are MNHEY and SVGAGI. This CDR3 contains 15 residues. V trimming: 5 bases; J trimming: 3 bases; junction bases outside the gene matches: 6. The CDR3 DNA reads TGTGCCAGCAGTCGAGACAGGGGGCAGTACTATGGCTACACCTTC. Translated, it gives CASSRDRGQYYGYTF.

This chain links TRBV6-5 with TRBJ2-2; the match to TRBD1 covers 8 bases. Trimming took 6 bases from V and 5 from J; bases not matched to a gene: 5. This CDR3 has 14 residues. CDR1 MNHEY and CDR2 SVGAGI come from the germline V gene. The CDR3 spells CASSRDRGTGELFF. The CDR3 nucleotides read TGTGCCAGCAGCCGCGACAGGGGTACCGGGGAGCTGTTTTTT.

The chain links TRBV11-3 to TRBJ1-1; 9 bases fit TRBD1. V lost 1 base to trimming and J lost 11 bases; unmatched junction nucleotides: 5. There are 13 residues in the CDR3. Germline CDR1 and CDR2: SGHNT and YENEEA. DNA of the CDR3: TGTGCCAGCAGCTTAGTACGGACAGGGGAGGCTTTCTTT. It is translated as CASSLVRTGEAFF. Together with reference TRBV11-3 and TRBJ1-1, the CDR3 gives the full variable domain: EAGVVQSPRYKIIEKKQPVAFWCNPISGHNTLYWYLQNLGQGPELLIRYENEEAVDDSQLPKDRFSAERLKGVDSTLKIQPAELGDSAVYLCASSLVRTGEAFFGQGTRLTVV.

The V call is TRBV9, the J call TRBJ2-2, with 15 positions matching TRBD2. This CDR3 has 19 amino acids. The V and J ends lost 0 bases and 4 bases, in that order; junction bases with no gene match: 7. CDR1 and CDR2 (germline): SGDLS, YYNGEE. In DNA, the CDR3 is TGTGCCAGCAGCGTAGGATGGACTAGCGGGAGGGGGAGCACCGGGGAGCTGTTTTTT. Amino acid sequence: CASSVGWTSGRGSTGELFF.

The rearrangement links TRBV19 to TRBJ1-6, with TRBD1 matching 9 bases. This CDR3 contains 15 residues. With V trimmed by 4 bases and J by 7 bases, 5 bases remained unmatched. CDR1 and CDR2 from the germline V gene are LNHDA and SQIVND (reference sequence). The CDR3 is CASSKIGTGNSPLHF. The CDR3 DNA reads as TGTGCCAGTAGTAAAATCGGGACAGGGAATTCACCCCTCCACTTT.

This clone was counted a single time. This rearrangement joins TRBV18 to TRBJ1-4, with 8 bases lining up with TRBD1. Germline V lookup: CDR1 KGHSH, CDR2 LQKENI. This CDR3 spans 15 amino acids. With 3 bases clipped from V and 6 bases from J, the junction kept 6 bases outside the gene matches. CDR3 nucleotides: TGTGCCAGCTCACCCCAGACAGGGGCTGATGAAAAACTGTTTTTT. Translating it yields CASSPQTGADEKLFF.

The rearrangement uses TRBV6-5 and TRBJ1-5, with 8 bases identical to TRBD1. In germline, CDR1 is MNHEY, CDR2 SVGAGI. The CDR3 has 15 residues. Trimming at V came to 5 bases and at J to 5 bases, leaving 8 bases not matched to a gene. The CDR3 nucleotides read TGTGCCAGCAGTAGTGAGGGGACAGGCTATCAGCCCCAGCATTTT. Encoded protein: CASSSEGTGYQPQHF.

The CDR3 nucleotides read TGTGCCAGCAGTGTATCTAGCGAAGGCGGGGAGCTGTTTTTT. It encodes CASSVSSEGGELFF. This sequence joins TRBV2 and TRBJ2-2, with a tentative D call TRBD2 (6 bases). CDR1 is SNHLY, CDR2 FYNNEI, per germline. V shed 4 bases and J shed 7 bases, with 13 bases lying between them. The CDR3 runs 14 residues.

The chain joins TRBV7-9 to TRBJ2-5; 7 bases fit TRBD1. The CDR3 has 14 amino acids. V shed 5 bases and J 6 bases; nucleotides not matched to a gene: 9. Germline lookup yields CDR1 SEHNR and CDR2 FQNEAQ (reference sequence). CDR3 nucleotides: TGTGCCAGCAGCCACGACAGGGTCGGGCAGACCCAGTACTTC. Protein product: CASSHDRVGQTQYF.

This clone was counted a single time. The CDR3, as DNA: TGCGCCAGCAGCTTGTCTCCAGGGGCGAACACTGAAGCTTTCTTT. This codes for CASSLSPGANTEAFF. The V gene is TRBV5-1, the J gene TRBJ1-1, with D perhaps TRBD1 (6 bases). The CDR3 consists of 15 residues. V lost 1 base and J 1 base, leaving 11 bases between the germline ends. Germline V gene data show CDR1 as SGHRS and CDR2 as YFSETQ.

The CDR3 reads CASSPSRGGARDTQYF. The CDR3 DNA reads TGTGCCAGCAGCCCCAGTAGGGGGGGGGCTCGGGATACGCAGTATTTT. The rearrangement joins TRBV7-7 to TRBJ2-3; a possible D gene is TRBD2 (7 bases). V dropped 5 bases and J dropped 6 bases, with 21 bases sitting between them. The CDR3 sequence is 16 residues long. The germline V gene encodes CDR1 SSHAT and CDR2 FNYEAQ (reference sequence).

The chain couples TRBV2 to TRBJ2-7, with TRBD2 identical over 13 bases. This CDR3 contains 15 residues. V dropped 6 bases and J dropped 4; count of bases not matched to a gene: 6. CDR1 SNHLY and CDR2 FYNNEI come from the germline V gene. The CDR3 DNA sequence: TGTGCCAGCAGCCGGACTAGCGGGAGCCAGTACGAGCAGTACTTC. This codes for CASSRTSGSQYEQYF.

V is TRBV11-2 and J is TRBJ2-3, with D possibly being TRBD2 (5 bases). Germline CDR1 is SGHAT and CDR2 is FQNNGV. V was pared by 0 bases and J by 0 bases, with 10 bases between. CDR3 size: 16 residues. CDR3 in amino acids: CASSLDGRTSTDTQYF. The CDR3 DNA is TGTGCCAGCAGCTTAGATGGGAGAACTAGCACAGATACGCAGTATTTT.

V is TRBV5-4 and J is TRBJ2-1, with TRBD2 identical over 7 bases. CDR1 is SGHNT and CDR2 is YYREEE in the germline V gene (reference sequence). Trimming cost V 3 bases and J 9 bases; bases outside gene matches: 12. This CDR3 is built from 15 residues. As DNA, the CDR3 is TGTGCCAGCAGCTCCCGGCGGGGGTCCGTAGCTGAGCAGTTCTTC. It translates to CASSSRRGSVAEQFF.

The rearrangement joins TRBV5-1 to TRBJ1-2; TRBD1 matches at 7 bases. Germline V gene sequence: CDR1 SGHRS, CDR2 YFSETQ. With V trimmed by 4 bases and J by 8 bases, 14 bases remained unmatched. The CDR3 length is 15 residues. The CDR3 sequence: CASSGGTAISGGYTF. In nucleotides, the CDR3 is TGCGCCAGCAGCGGGGGGACAGCTATCTCGGGAGGCTACACCTTC.

The chain is built from TRBV15 and TRBJ1-1; 9 bases fit TRBD1. Per germline, CDR1 LNHNV and CDR2 YYDKDF (reference sequence). The CDR3 has 12 residues. J was trimmed by 10 bases and V by 5 bases; bases with no gene match: 5. The CDR3 loop reads CATSVQGARAFF. The CDR3 region has the DNA TGTGCCACCAGCGTACAGGGGGCTCGAGCTTTCTTT.